The rows below give T cell receptor beta chains drawn from one sample of a study of chemoradiotherapy in HPV16-positive cancers. TCRdb keeps only in-frame clones here, not all; method: immunoSEQ multiplex PCR. The sample has tens of thousands of clones, around four fifths seen once. The source was blood, collected from a patient who underwent chemoradiotherapy. Receptors originate from a human donor with HPV-associated anogenital cancer. CDR3s leave out the opening cysteine and the closing phenylalanine or tryptophan. Fields, in order: D gene, J gene, V gene, CDR3 protein. A D gene is named only where the DNA matches it firmly.

>.|TRBJ2-6|TRBV5-1
ASSFGVLGVSGANVLT
>.|TRBJ1-6|TRBV9
ASSVATSGSPLH
>TRBD1|TRBJ1-1|TRBV7-2
ASSLGPDGQGGEAF
>.|TRBJ1-1|TRBV6-5
ASSYDLGGWGTEAF
>.|TRBJ2-3|TRBV19
ASRGLLGTDTQY
>TRBD1|TRBJ2-3|TRBV7-3
ASSSSPGQGYGNTQY
>TRBD1|TRBJ1-1|TRBV9
ASSERGTGNTEAF
>TRBD1|TRBJ1-2|TRBV11-2
ASSLTGYGYGYT
>.|TRBJ2-2|TRBV18
ASSPMETGELF
>TRBD1|TRBJ1-1|TRBV6-5
ASSSGQGALNTEAF
>.|TRBJ2-3|TRBV29-1
SAAQGDTQY
>.|TRBJ2-7|TRBV18
ASSGGSIEQY
>.|TRBJ2-5|TRBV9
ASSVGGSSQETQY
>.|TRBJ2-1|TRBV15
ATRGSTYNEQF
>.|TRBJ1-3|TRBV5-1
ASSLVAGSGNTIY
>.|TRBJ2-2|TRBV9
ASSVAPGNTGELF
>.|TRBJ1-6|TRBV11-2
ASSAVASPLH
>.|TRBJ2-7|TRBV6-5
ASSYSPQAEQY
>TRBD1|TRBJ1-4|TRBV6-5
ASRNRGSNEKLF
>.|TRBJ1-1|TRBV7-9
ASNLHSTEAF